A single sample is the source of the 22 T cell receptor beta chains below, sequenced in a study of molecular identifiers for immune sequencing clone quantification. One entry per CDR3 protein results from TCRdb running MiXCR on the PCR reads. The sample has 490,000 or so distinct CDR3 sequences, about a fifth seen once. Source material: naive CD8+ T cells from blood, with Jurkat cell RNA spiked in. The subset was: FACS-sorted CD8+CD4-CCR7+CD45RA+ naive T cells. These receptors were taken from a human donor in good health. Some libraries in this study had Jurkat cell RNA spiked in.

This clonotype showed up just a few times. V usage is TRBV20-1 and J usage is TRBJ2-3; tentatively, D is TRBD1 (5 bases). Germline CDR1 DFQATT, CDR2 SNEGSKA (reference sequence). This CDR3 is 15 amino acids long. V was pared by 4 bases and J by 2 bases, with 16 bases between. The CDR3 nucleotides read TGCAGTGCTACGACAGAGCAGCTAACCACAGATACGCAGTATTTT. This sequence encodes CSATTEQLTTDTQYF.

The genes are TRBV30 and TRBJ1-1; D may be TRBD1 (5 bases). CDR3 length: 13 amino acids. Trimming left V 2 bases short and J 8 bases short, with 15 bases between. The germline gives CDR1 GTSNPN, CDR2 SVGIG (reference sequence). This CDR3 is CAWSSAGGEEAFF. DNA of the CDR3: TGTGCCTGGAGTAGCGCAGGAGGGGAGGAAGCTTTCTTT.

This clonotype was counted at least ten times. The rearrangement links TRBV4-3 to TRBJ2-7, with 12 nucleotides matching TRBD2. The germline V gene encodes CDR1 LGHNA and CDR2 YSLEER. This CDR3 has 15 residues. Losses at the gene ends were 1 base for V and 4 bases for J; bases not matched to a gene: 2. The DNA for the CDR3 is TGCGCCAGCAGCCAAGGACTAGCGGGAGTGTACGAGCAGTACTTC. Translating it yields CASSQGLAGVYEQYF.

This clonotype was detected many times. This chain uses TRBV9 with TRBJ2-7, with 9 bases aligning to TRBD1. Germline V lookup: CDR1 SGDLS, CDR2 YYNGEE. V trimming: 4 bases; J trimming: 5 bases; junction bases outside the gene matches: 10. The CDR3 covers 15 residues. In nucleotides, the CDR3 is TGTGCCAGCAGCCCCGCCGGGACAGGGATCCACGAGCAGTACTTC. Its protein product is CASSPAGTGIHEQYF.

Many counts were recorded for this clonotype. V and J are TRBV24-1 and TRBJ2-7; D call uncertain. This CDR3 is 15 amino acids long. V lost 9 bases and J lost 0, with 17 bases in between. Looked up from germline, CDR1 is KGHDR and CDR2 is SFDVKD. Here the CDR3 reads CATANHDPSSYEQYF. The CDR3 region has the DNA TGTGCCACCGCAAATCACGACCCGAGCTCCTACGAGCAGTACTTC.

V and J are TRBV4-1 and TRBJ2-3; D unclear. The germline V gene encodes CDR1 MGHRA and CDR2 YSYEKL. The CDR3 extends over 14 amino acids. The V end was cut by 1 base, the J end by 2 bases, with 7 bases between. The DNA of the CDR3 is TGCGCCAGCAGCCAAGGGGTGCTCACAGATACGCAGTATTTT. Its protein is CASSQGVLTDTQYF.

Note on this clonotype: This may arise from a read error, as a much more abundant clone is one base away. This chain connects TRBV7-2 to TRBJ2-5, with 12 positions matching TRBD2. V gave up 3 bases and J gave up 4 bases; unmatched junction bases: 12. CDR1 SGHTA and CDR2 FQGNSA come from the germline V gene. The CDR3 covers 18 residues. In nucleotides, the CDR3 is TGTGCCAGCAGCTTGGGCCTAGCGGGGGGGCCATTCAGAGAGACCCAGTACTTC. Protein product: CASSLGLAGGPFRETQYF.

In this sample, this clonotype turned up many times. This chain uses TRBV19 with TRBJ2-5; D is tentatively TRBD1 or TRBD2 (5 bases each). Germline V lookup: CDR1 LNHDA, CDR2 SQIVND (reference sequence). V lost 6 bases, J lost 5 bases, and 13 bases lay in between. The CDR3 length is 13 residues. The CDR3 sequence: CASRSRGTETQYF. CDR3 DNA sequence: TGTGCCAGTAGGTCCCGAGGGACGGAGACCCAGTACTTC.

In this sample, this clonotype turned up a few times. This chain connects TRBV7-9 to TRBJ2-5; the D is unclear. The CDR3 extends over 13 amino acids. V lost 1 base, J lost 1 base, and 4 bases lay in between. Germline V gives CDR1 SEHNR, CDR2 FQNEAQ (reference sequence). CDR3 sequence: CASSLVVQETQYF. The CDR3 nucleotides are TGTGCCAGCAGCTTAGTAGTCCAAGAGACCCAGTACTTC.

About this clonotype itself: One junction end does not reproduce the germline sequence, and a read error may be involved. The V and J genes are TRBV30 and TRBJ2-7; 9 bases align to TRBD2. Germline lookup yields CDR1 GTSNPN and CDR2 SVGIG (reference sequence). CDR3 length: 16 residues. This chain's CDR3 is CARSVLPGLAGYEQYF. CDR3 nucleotides: TGTGCCAGGAGTGTACTCCCGGGACTAGCAGGATACGAGCAGTATTTC. The full variable domain, its missing parts supplied by reference TRBV30 and TRBJ2-7, is SQTIHQWPATLVQPVGSPLSLECTVEGTSNPNLYWYRQAAGRGLQLLFYSVGIGQISSEVPQNLSASRPQDRQFILSSKKLLLSDSGFYLCARSVLPGLAGYEQYFGPGTRLTVT.

This clonotype was seen only a few times. The gene calls are TRBV12-3 or TRBV12-4 and TRBJ1-6, with 8 bases identical to TRBD1. The trim removed 5 bases at V and 14 bases at J, leaving 14 bases unmatched. This CDR3 spans 15 amino acids. The CDR3: CASSPTGGAASTLHF. CDR3 coding DNA: TGTGCCAGCAGTCCCACAGGGGGGGCCGCCTCAACCCTCCACTTT.

This chain uses TRBV20-1 with TRBJ2-1, with D possibly TRBD1 on 6 matching bases. Germline V gene lookup returns CDR1 DFQATT and CDR2 SNEGSKA (reference sequence). V was clipped by 2 bases and J by 9 bases, with 14 bases between them. The CDR3 covers 13 residues. In DNA, the CDR3 is TGCAGTGCTAGACCCAATACAGGGATTGAGCAGTTCTTC. Translating it yields CSARPNTGIEQFF.

The chain recombines TRBV12-3 or TRBV12-4 with TRBJ2-2; D is unclear. The germline V and J ends were trimmed by 2 bases and 3 bases, with 10 bases remaining between them. The CDR3 is 15 amino acids. This CDR3 reads CASSLSGLDTGELFF. The CDR3 nucleotides are TGTGCCAGCAGTTTATCCGGGCTCGACACCGGGGAGCTGTTTTTT.

Concerning this clonotype: This may arise from a read error, as a much more abundant clone is one base away. The chain uses TRBV29-1 and TRBJ1-2; unclear D gene. The CDR3 extends over 14 amino acids. In germline, CDR1 is SQVTM, CDR2 ANQGSEA. Trimming left V 6 bases short and J 12 bases short, with 26 bases between. The CDR3 DNA follows: TGCAGCGTCTACGAGCGAGGAACATACGAAGGCCACACCTTC. Amino acids: CSVYERGTYEGHTF. Looking up the rest from reference TRBV29-1 and TRBJ1-2 gives the full variable domain: SAVISQKPSRDICQRGTSLTIQCQVDSQVTMMFWYRQQPGQSLTLIATANQGSEATYESGFVIDKFPISRPNLTFSTLTVSNMSPEDSSIYLCSVYERGTYEGHTFGSGTRLTVV.

To note about this clonotype: A much larger clone sits a single nucleotide away, making a read error possible. Given the absence of the conserved phenylalanine or tryptophan at the CDR3 end, a read error is likely. J is TRBJ2-7 and V is TRBV30, with D possibly being TRBD1 (5 bases). Germline V gene lookup returns CDR1 GTSNPN and CDR2 SVGIG (reference sequence). The CDR3 is 11 residues long. The CDR3 loop reads CAAGSGYEQYL. The CDR3 DNA follows: TGTGCGGCAGGGTCGGGCTACGAGCAGTACCTC.

The V and J genes are TRBV19 and TRBJ2-3; D possibly matches TRBD1 or TRBD2 (5 bases each). Germline lookup yields CDR1 LNHDA and CDR2 SQIVND (reference sequence). This CDR3 comprises 15 residues. Trimming shortened V by 8 bases and J by 4 bases, and 19 bases separated the two germline ends. Here the CDR3 reads CASGQLSGTADTQYF. The CDR3 region has the DNA TGTGCCAGTGGACAACTGTCAGGGACGGCAGATACGCAGTATTTT.

The chain employs TRBV27 and TRBJ2-3; 8 nucleotides agree with TRBD2. Germline V gives CDR1 MNHEY, CDR2 SMNVEV (reference sequence). Unmatched junction bases numbered 3, after V lost 2 bases and J lost 8 bases. The length of the CDR3 is 13 residues. For the CDR3, the DNA is TGTGCCAGCAGTTTAGCGGGGGGCGGTACGCAGTATTTT. It yields the protein CASSLAGGGTQYF.

The chain is built from TRBV27 and TRBJ1-2; D is unresolved. Trimming removed 6 bases at V and 4 bases at J, with 6 bases between. The CDR3 has 11 residues. Looked up from germline, CDR1 is MNHEY and CDR2 is SMNVEV (reference sequence). CDR3 sequence: CASRTSYGYTF. CDR3 DNA sequence: TGTGCCAGCAGAACAAGCTATGGCTACACCTTC.

This clonotype was found a few times. The CDR3: CSVDVFGETQYF. The CDR3 DNA sequence: TGCAGCGTTGACGTGTTTGGAGAGACCCAGTACTTC. The chain employs TRBV29-1 and TRBJ2-5; no firm D call. This CDR3 has 12 amino acids. V was clipped by 3 bases and J by 4 bases, with 9 bases between them. Looked up from germline, CDR1 is SQVTM and CDR2 is ANQGSEA.

This clonotype was counted only a few times. The V gene is TRBV11-2, the J gene TRBJ1-6; D call uncertain. The CDR3 spans 16 residues. Trimming took off 4 bases at V and 0 bases at J, with 10 bases between the two ends. Germline CDR1 reads SGHAT; CDR2 reads FQNNGV. The CDR3 reads CASSSTSDSYNSPLHF. CDR3 DNA: TGTGCCAGCAGCTCGACAAGTGACTCCTATAATTCACCCCTCCACTTT.

The chain links TRBV6-2 or TRBV6-3 to TRBJ2-7; a weak D match, TRBD1 (6 bases). Trimming shortened V by 6 bases and J by 3 bases, and 15 bases separated the two germline ends. This CDR3 has 14 residues. Germline V gives CDR1 MNHEY, CDR2 SVGEGT. CDR3 loop: CASSEGQLIYEQYF. In DNA form, the CDR3 reads TGTGCCAGCAGCGAGGGACAACTCATCTACGAGCAGTACTTC.

The gene calls are TRBV20-1 and TRBJ1-1; D not certain. Germline V gives CDR1 DFQATT, CDR2 SNEGSKA (reference sequence). The CDR3 length is 11 residues. V gave up 7 bases and J gave up 4 bases, with 10 bases separating them. CDR3 loop: CSVTVGTEAFF. DNA for the CDR3: TGCAGTGTCACAGTGGGCACTGAAGCTTTCTTT.